The 18 T cell receptor beta chains below come from one sample, sequenced in a study of shared clonotypes between healthy human individuals (dated by TCRdb to 2019 to 2021). Preparation of the library involved the immunoSEQ multiplex PCR assay. Sourced from immuneACCESS, this table was stored by TCRdb with only in-frame sequences that have V and J called. A share of the clones is absent; for the studies checked, an unresolved V gene accounts for under half, and the remainder has no known explanation. The sample table lists over 850,000 clones, 75% to 80% of them with a count of one. The ten largest account for under 0.8% of the sample. The sequenced material came from memory CD4+ T cells from PBMCs. Explained via the paper, the cell subset or site label denotes: CD45RA-negative fraction. All receptors come from a man between 18 and 35 years old in good health. Some clones in this sample may be carry-over from other donors' samples.

The chain employs TRBV7-2 and TRBJ1-2, with 12 bases fitting TRBD1. The CDR3 covers 17 residues. The germline gives CDR1 SGHTA, CDR2 FQGNSA. J lost 4 bases, V lost 4 bases, and 10 bases had no gene match. Written as DNA, the CDR3 is TGTGCCAGCAGCTCGCGCCCCGGGACAGGGGGCGCCTATGGCTACACCTTC. Encoded protein: CASSSRPGTGGAYGYTF.

This clone was recorded once. The chain uses TRBV6-6 and TRBJ1-2, with a tentative D call TRBD1 (6 bases). Germline CDR1 MNHNY, CDR2 SVGAGI (reference sequence). Between the trimmed V and J ends, which lost 6 bases and 6 bases, there was a span of 23 bases. This CDR3 is built from 16 residues. CDR3 sequence reads: CASSLLARGRSDGYTF. The DNA of the CDR3 is TGTGCCAGCAGCCTCCTCGCTCGGGGGCGCAGCGATGGCTACACCTTC.

The CDR3 protein is CASRLSQGAREQYF. As DNA, the CDR3 is TGTGCCAGCAGGTTATCCCAGGGGGCAAGGGAGCAGTACTTC. V and J are TRBV7-9 and TRBJ2-7; 8 nucleotides agree with TRBD1. CDR1 and CDR2 from the germline V gene are SEHNR and FQNEAQ (reference sequence). This CDR3 has 14 residues. J lost 7 bases, V lost 6 bases, and 11 bases had no gene match. The whole variable domain, filled in from reference TRBV7-9 and TRBJ2-7, reads DTGVSQNPRHKITKRGQNVTFRCDPISEHNRLYWYRQTLGQGPEFLTYFQNEAQLEKSRLLSDRFSAERPKGSFSTLEIQRTEQGDSAMYLCASRLSQGAREQYFGPGTRLTVT.

The chain uses TRBV7-3 and TRBJ2-5, with TRBD1 matching 9 bases. The CDR3 is 14 amino acids. Per the germline V gene, CDR1 is SGHTA and CDR2 is FQGTGA. V shed 4 bases, J shed 4 bases, and the junction held 4 bases outside the gene matches. The CDR3 nucleotides read TGTGCCAGCAGCTCCCTGGGACAGGGAGAGACCCAGTACTTC. Translation gives CASSSLGQGETQYF.

J is TRBJ2-1 and V is TRBV18, with D maybe TRBD1 (6 bases). Trimming cost V 6 bases and J 0 bases, with 12 bases left between them. The CDR3 sequence is 15 residues long. Germline V CDR1 and CDR2: KGHSH, LQKENI. Here the CDR3 DNA reads TGTGCCAGCTCTCGATCGACAGGCTCCTACAATGAGCAGTTCTTC. Translated, it gives CASSRSTGSYNEQFF.

The chain joins TRBV6-1 to TRBJ2-7, with TRBD2 matching over 8 bases. Germline values: CDR1 MNHNS, CDR2 SASEGT. This CDR3 contains 14 residues. With V trimmed by 11 bases and J by 3 bases, 12 bases remained unmatched. The chain's CDR3 is CAAQETSVVYEQYF. The CDR3 DNA sequence: TGTGCCGCCCAAGAGACTAGCGTCGTCTACGAGCAGTACTTC.

This chain uses TRBV7-2 with TRBJ2-1, with D perhaps TRBD2 (5 bases). Germline assignment: CDR1 SGHTA and CDR2 FQGNSA. V dropped 1 base and J dropped 7 bases, with 11 bases sitting between them. The CDR3 totals 14 residues. The CDR3 here is CASSLGGRGNEQFF. For the CDR3, the DNA is TGTGCCAGCAGCTTAGGAGGGAGAGGTAATGAGCAGTTCTTC.

As concerns this clone: Other DNA sequences in this specimen translate into the identical CDR3. This rearrangement joins TRBV6-5 to TRBJ2-3, with D hard to call. Trimming left V 0 bases short and J 5 bases short, with 6 bases between. The germline V gene encodes CDR1 MNHEY and CDR2 SVGAGI. The CDR3 extends over 13 amino acids. CDR3 sequence reads: CASSYSLEDTQYF. The CDR3 DNA is TGTGCCAGCAGTTACTCGTTGGAAGATACGCAGTATTTT.

V is TRBV9 and J is TRBJ2-7; D might be TRBD1 (6 bases). The CDR3 has 13 residues. Germline CDR1 is SGDLS and CDR2 is YYNGEE. V was pared by 4 bases and J by 5 bases, with 13 bases between. This CDR3 is CASSQGPWDEQYF. The CDR3 DNA follows: TGTGCCAGCAGCCAGGGGCCCTGGGACGAGCAGTACTTC.

This sequence joins TRBV6-5 and TRBJ2-6; D ambiguous. There are 15 residues in the CDR3. Germline CDR1 reads MNHEY; CDR2 reads SVGAGI. Trimming stripped 3 bases from V and 4 bases from J, with 10 bases between. The CDR3 DNA reads TGTGCCAGCAGTTATACGGGTCTGGGGGCCAACGTCCTGACTTTC. Encoded protein: CASSYTGLGANVLTF.

This clone was seen only a few times. This rearrangement joins TRBV11-2 to TRBJ1-5; the D is unclear. The ends were cut back, 2 bases at V and 4 bases at J, with 6 bases in the middle. This CDR3 spans 13 amino acids. Germline loops: CDR1 SGHAT, CDR2 FQNNGV. The CDR3 spells CASSLRLNQPQHF. Written as DNA, the CDR3 is TGTGCCAGCAGCTTAAGGCTAAATCAGCCCCAGCATTTT.

The chain uses TRBV19 and TRBJ2-2; D is unclear. Trimming took 4 bases from V and 6 from J, leaving 12 bases between them. This CDR3 spans 14 amino acids. Germline CDR1 is LNHDA and CDR2 is SQIVND (reference sequence). The CDR3 region has the DNA TGTGCCAGTAGTACCCTACGATTTGCCGGGGAGCTGTTTTTT. This sequence encodes CASSTLRFAGELFF.

This clone appeared a few times. Since a far larger clone is one base different, this is likely a read error. This is likely a read error, given that the CDR3 carries no conserved phenylalanine or tryptophan at its end. The chain carries TRBV2 and TRBJ1-1, with 7 bases fitting TRBD1. Per germline, CDR1 SNHLY and CDR2 FYNNEI. The J segment lost 0 bases and the V segment lost 7 bases, leaving 5 bases of the junction unmatched. The CDR3 has 14 amino acids. The CDR3 loop is CASNQQGMNTEAFL. The CDR3 bases are TGTGCCAGCAACCAACAGGGGATGAACACTGAAGCTTTCCTT.

V gene TRBV28 combines with J gene TRBJ2-3, with 9 bases fitting TRBD1. This CDR3 spans 16 amino acids. With 6 bases clipped from V and 0 bases from J, the junction kept 7 bases outside the gene matches. Per the germline V gene, CDR1 is MDHEN and CDR2 is SYDVKM. The CDR3, as DNA: TGTGCCAGCAGCCCCTCCGGGACAGGGAGCACAGATACGCAGTATTTT. Encoded protein: CASSPSGTGSTDTQYF. Supplemented by reference TRBV28 and TRBJ2-3, the full variable domain reads DVKVTQSSRYLVKRTGEKVFLECVQDMDHENMFWYRQDPGLGLRLIYFSYDVKMKEKGDIPEGYSVSREKKERFSLILESASTNQTSMYLCASSPSGTGSTDTQYFGPGTRLTVL.

The chain has TRBV27 and TRBJ1-5; D remains unclear. This CDR3 region has 14 residues. V lost 2 bases and J lost 3, with 8 bases in between. Germline lookup yields CDR1 MNHEY and CDR2 SMNVEV (reference sequence). CDR3 region: CASSLTAINQPQHF. DNA of the CDR3: TGTGCCAGCAGTTTAACCGCGATCAATCAGCCCCAGCATTTT.

This clone was seen only once. This CDR3 reads CASSQPKGGADTGELFF. For the CDR3, the DNA is TGTGCCAGCAGCCAACCAAAAGGGGGCGCCGACACCGGGGAGCTGTTTTTT. The genes are TRBV14 and TRBJ2-2, with 7 bases identical to TRBD1. CDR1 SGHDN and CDR2 FVKESK come from the germline V gene. Trimming cost V 2 bases and J 3 bases; bases outside gene matches: 9. The CDR3 has 17 amino acids. The full variable domain, its missing parts supplied by reference TRBV14 and TRBJ2-2, is EAGVTQFPSHSVIEKGQTVTLRCDPISGHDNLYWYRRVMGKEIKFLLHFVKESKQDESGMPNNRFLAERTGGTYSTLKVQPAELEDSGVYFCASSQPKGGADTGELFFGEGSRLTVL.

The rearrangement links TRBV5-1 to TRBJ2-7, with 10 bases fitting TRBD2. V dropped 7 bases and J dropped 5; count of bases not matched to a gene: 12. The germline CDR1 and CDR2 sequences are SGHRS and YFSETQ. The CDR3 length is 15 residues. The CDR3 spells CASGEGTSVIDEQYF. In DNA form, the CDR3 reads TGCGCCAGCGGGGAGGGGACTAGCGTCATCGACGAGCAGTACTTC.

The V and J genes are TRBV5-4 and TRBJ2-1, with TRBD2 matching over 11 bases. The V gene end was trimmed by 6 bases and the J gene end by 7 bases; junction bases not matched to a gene: 9. The CDR3 has 15 residues. In germline, CDR1 is SGHNT, CDR2 YYREEE (reference sequence). In nucleotides, the CDR3 is TGTGCCAGCACCACGGGACTAGCGGCACGGAATGAGCAGTTCTTC. Its protein product is CASTTGLAARNEQFF.